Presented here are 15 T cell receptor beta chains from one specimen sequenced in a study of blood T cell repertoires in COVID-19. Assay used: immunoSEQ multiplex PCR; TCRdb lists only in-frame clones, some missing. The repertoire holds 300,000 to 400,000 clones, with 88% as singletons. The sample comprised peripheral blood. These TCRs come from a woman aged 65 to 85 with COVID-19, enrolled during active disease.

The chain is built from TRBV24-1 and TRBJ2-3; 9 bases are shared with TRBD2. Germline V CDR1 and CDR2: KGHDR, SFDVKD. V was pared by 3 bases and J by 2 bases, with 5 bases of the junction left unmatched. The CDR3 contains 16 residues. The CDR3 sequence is CATSDPIAGVTDTQYF. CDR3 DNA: TGTGCCACCAGTGATCCGATAGCGGGGGTCACAGATACGCAGTATTTT.

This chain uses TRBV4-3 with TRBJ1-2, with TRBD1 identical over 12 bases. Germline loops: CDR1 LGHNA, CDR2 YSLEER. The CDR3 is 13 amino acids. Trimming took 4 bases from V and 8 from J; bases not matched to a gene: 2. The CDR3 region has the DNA TGCGCCAGCAGCCCTGGGACAGGGGGCGGCTACACCTTC. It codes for CASSPGTGGGYTF.

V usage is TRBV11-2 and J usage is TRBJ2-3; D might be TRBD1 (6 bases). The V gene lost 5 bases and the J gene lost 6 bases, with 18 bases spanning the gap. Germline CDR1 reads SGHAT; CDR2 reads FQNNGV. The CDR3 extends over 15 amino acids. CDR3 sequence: CASSEEGEITDTQYF. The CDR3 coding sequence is TGTGCCAGCAGCGAAGAGGGGGAAATAACCGATACGCAGTATTTT.

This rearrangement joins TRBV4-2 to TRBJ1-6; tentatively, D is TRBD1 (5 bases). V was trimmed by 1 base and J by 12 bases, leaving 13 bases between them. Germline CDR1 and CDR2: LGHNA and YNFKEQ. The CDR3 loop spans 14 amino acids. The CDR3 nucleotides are TGTGCCAGCAGCCAAGGGAAGGGGCGGGAACCCCTCCACTTT. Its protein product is CASSQGKGREPLHF.

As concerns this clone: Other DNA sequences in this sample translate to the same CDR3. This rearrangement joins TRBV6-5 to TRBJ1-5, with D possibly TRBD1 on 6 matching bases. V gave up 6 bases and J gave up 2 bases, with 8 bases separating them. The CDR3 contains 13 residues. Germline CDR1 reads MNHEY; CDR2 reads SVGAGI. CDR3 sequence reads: CASSRQGNQPQHF. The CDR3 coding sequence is TGTGCCAGCAGCCGACAGGGCAATCAGCCCCAGCATTTT.

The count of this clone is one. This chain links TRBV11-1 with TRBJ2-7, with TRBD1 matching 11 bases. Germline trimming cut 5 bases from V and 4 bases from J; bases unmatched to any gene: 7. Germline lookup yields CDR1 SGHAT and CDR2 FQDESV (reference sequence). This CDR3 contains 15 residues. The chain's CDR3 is CASSHRDRGYYEQYF. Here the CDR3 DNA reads TGTGCCAGCAGCCACCGGGACAGGGGGTATTACGAGCAGTACTTC. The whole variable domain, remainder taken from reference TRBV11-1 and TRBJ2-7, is EAEVAQSPRYKITEKSQAVAFWCDPISGHATLYWYRQILGQGPELLVQFQDESVVDDSQLPKDRFSAERLKGVDSTLKIQPAELGDSAMYLCASSHRDRGYYEQYFGPGTRLTVT.

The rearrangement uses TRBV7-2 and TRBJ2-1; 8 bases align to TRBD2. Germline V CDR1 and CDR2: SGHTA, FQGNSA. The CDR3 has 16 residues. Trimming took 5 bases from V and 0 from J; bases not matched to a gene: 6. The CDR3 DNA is TGTGCCAGCAGCCCTCGGGGGGGCAGCTCCTACAATGAGCAGTTCTTC. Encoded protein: CASSPRGGSSYNEQFF.

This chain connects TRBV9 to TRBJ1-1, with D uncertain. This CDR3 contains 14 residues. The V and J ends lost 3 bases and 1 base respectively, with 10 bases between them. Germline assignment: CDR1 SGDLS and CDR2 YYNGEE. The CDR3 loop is CASSDSNTNTEAFF. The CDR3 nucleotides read TGTGCCAGCAGCGACAGTAATACGAACACTGAAGCTTTCTTT.

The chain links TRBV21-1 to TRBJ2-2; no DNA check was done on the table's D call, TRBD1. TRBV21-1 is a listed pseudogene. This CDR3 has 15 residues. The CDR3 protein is CASSSQPGRTGELFF. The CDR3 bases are TGTGCCAGCAGCTCCCAGCCAGGGCGCACCGGGGAGCTGTTTTTT.

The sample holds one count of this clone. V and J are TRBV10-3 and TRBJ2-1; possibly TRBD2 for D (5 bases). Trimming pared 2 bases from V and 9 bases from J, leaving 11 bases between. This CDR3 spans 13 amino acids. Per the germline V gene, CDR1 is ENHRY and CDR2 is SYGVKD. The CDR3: CAISEPGSTEQFF. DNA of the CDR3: TGTGCCATCAGTGAGCCGGGGTCTACTGAGCAGTTCTTC.

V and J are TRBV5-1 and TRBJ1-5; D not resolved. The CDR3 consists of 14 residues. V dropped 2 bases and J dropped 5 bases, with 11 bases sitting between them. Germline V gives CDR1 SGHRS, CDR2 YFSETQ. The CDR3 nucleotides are TGCGCCAGCAGCTTCGGAGGGTCCGATCAGCCCCAGCATTTT. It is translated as CASSFGGSDQPQHF.

Written as DNA, the CDR3 is TGTGCCAGCAGCCCGGCCCCGGGGGTGGCCTCCTACGAGCAGTACTTC. It is translated as CASSPAPGVASYEQYF. The chain links TRBV7-9 to TRBJ2-7, with a possible D match to TRBD2 (6 bases). V was pared by 5 bases and J by 0 bases, with 17 bases between. The germline V gene has CDR1 SEHNR and CDR2 FQNEAQ (reference sequence). CDR3 length: 16 residues.

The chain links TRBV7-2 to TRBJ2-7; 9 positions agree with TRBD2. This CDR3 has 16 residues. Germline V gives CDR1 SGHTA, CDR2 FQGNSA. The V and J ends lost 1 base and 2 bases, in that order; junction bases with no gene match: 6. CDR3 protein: CASSLESAGGPYEQYF. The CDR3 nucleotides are TGTGCCAGCAGCTTAGAGTCAGCGGGGGGACCCTACGAGCAGTACTTC.

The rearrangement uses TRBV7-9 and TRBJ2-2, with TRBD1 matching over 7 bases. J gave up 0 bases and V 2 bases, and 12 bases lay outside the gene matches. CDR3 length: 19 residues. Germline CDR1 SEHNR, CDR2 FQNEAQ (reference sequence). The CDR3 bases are TGTGCCAGCAGCTTATATGTTCTGAGTGGGACAGCGAACACCGGGGAGCTGTTTTTT. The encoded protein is CASSLYVLSGTANTGELFF.

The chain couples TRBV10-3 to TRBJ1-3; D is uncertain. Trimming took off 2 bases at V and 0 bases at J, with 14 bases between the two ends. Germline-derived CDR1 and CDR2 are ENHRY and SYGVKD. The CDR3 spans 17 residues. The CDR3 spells CAISELPMSPSGNTIYF. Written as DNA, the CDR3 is TGTGCCATCAGTGAGCTACCTATGTCCCCCTCTGGAAACACCATATATTTT.